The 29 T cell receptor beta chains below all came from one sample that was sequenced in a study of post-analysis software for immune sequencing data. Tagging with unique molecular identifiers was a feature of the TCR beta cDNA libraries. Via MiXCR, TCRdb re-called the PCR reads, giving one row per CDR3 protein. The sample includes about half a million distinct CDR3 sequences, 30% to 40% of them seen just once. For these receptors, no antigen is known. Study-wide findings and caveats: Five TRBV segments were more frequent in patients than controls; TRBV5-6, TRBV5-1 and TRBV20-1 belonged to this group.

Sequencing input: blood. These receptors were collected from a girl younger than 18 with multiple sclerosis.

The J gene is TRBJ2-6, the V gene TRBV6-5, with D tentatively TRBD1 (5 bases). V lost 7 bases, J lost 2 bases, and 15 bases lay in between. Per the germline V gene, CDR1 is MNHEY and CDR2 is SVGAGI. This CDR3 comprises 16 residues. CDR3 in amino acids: CASKVQGSPGANVLTF. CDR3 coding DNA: TGTGCCAGCAAGGTTCAGGGATCCCCTGGGGCCAACGTCCTGACTTTC.

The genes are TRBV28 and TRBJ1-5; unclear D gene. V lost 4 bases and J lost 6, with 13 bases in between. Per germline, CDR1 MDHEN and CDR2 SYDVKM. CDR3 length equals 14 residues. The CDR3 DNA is TGTGCCAGCAGTTCTGGGAACGCGGGTCAGCCCCAGCATTTT. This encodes CASSSGNAGQPQHF.

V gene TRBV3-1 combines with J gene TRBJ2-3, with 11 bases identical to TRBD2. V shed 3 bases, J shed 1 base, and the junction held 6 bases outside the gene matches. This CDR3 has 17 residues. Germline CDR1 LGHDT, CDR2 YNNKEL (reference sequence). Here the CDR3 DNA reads TGTGCCAGCAGCCAGTACGAACTAGCGGGGGGCACAGATACGCAGTATTTT. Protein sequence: CASSQYELAGGTDTQYF.

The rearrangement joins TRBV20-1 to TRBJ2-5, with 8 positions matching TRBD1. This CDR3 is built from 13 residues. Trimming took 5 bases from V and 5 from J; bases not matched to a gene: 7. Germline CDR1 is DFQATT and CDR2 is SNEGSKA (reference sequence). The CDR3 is CSAYDRGSETQYF. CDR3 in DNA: TGCAGTGCTTATGACAGGGGATCCGAGACCCAGTACTTC.

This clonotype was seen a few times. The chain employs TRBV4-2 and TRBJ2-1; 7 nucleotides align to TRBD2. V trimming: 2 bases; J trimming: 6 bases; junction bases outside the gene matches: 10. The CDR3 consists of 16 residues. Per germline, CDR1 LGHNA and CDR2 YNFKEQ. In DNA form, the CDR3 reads TGTGCCAGCAGCCAAAGAGCGGGGTTTCCCTCCAATGAGCAGTTCTTC. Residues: CASSQRAGFPSNEQFF.

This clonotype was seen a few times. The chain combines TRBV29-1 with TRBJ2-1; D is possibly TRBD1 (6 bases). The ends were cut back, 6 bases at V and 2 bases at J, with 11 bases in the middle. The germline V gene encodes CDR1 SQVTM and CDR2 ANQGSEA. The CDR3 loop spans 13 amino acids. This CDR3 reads CSVEWTAYNEQFF. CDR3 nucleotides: TGCAGCGTCGAATGGACAGCCTACAATGAGCAGTTCTTC.

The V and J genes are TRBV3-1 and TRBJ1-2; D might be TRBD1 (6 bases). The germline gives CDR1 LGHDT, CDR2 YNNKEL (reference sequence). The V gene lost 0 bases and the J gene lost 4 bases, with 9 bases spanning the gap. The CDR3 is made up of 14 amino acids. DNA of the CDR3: TGTGCCAGCAGCCAAGATGGGGGCGCCTATGGCTACACCTTC. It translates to CASSQDGGAYGYTF.

In nucleotides, the CDR3 is TGCAGTGCTAGAGACCTTATAGCGGGGTTCGCAGATACGCAGTATTTT. Its translation: CSARDLIAGFADTQYF. This chain uses TRBV20-1 with TRBJ2-3; TRBD2 matches at 8 bases. This CDR3 spans 16 amino acids. V gave up 0 bases and J gave up 4 bases; unmatched junction bases: 9. CDR1 DFQATT and CDR2 SNEGSKA come from the germline V gene (reference sequence).

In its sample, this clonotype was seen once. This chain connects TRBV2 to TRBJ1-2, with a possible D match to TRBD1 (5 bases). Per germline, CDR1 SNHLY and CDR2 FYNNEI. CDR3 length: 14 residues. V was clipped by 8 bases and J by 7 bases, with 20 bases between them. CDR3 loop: CASVWEGLPGGYTF. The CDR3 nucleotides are TGTGCCAGCGTGTGGGAGGGACTCCCCGGTGGCTACACCTTC.

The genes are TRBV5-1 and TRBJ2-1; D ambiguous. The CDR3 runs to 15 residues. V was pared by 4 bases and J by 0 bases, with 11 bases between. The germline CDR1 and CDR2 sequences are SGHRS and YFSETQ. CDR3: CASSPDGDSYNEQFF. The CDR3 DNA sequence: TGCGCCAGCAGCCCCGACGGCGACTCCTACAATGAGCAGTTCTTC.

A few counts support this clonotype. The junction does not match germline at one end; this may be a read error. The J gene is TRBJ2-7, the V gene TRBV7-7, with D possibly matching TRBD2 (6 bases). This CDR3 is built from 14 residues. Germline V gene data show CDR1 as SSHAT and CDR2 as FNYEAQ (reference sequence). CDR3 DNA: TGTGCTAGCAGCTTGGGGGGTCCCGTCGAGGAGCAGTACTTC. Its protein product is CASSLGGPVEEQYF.

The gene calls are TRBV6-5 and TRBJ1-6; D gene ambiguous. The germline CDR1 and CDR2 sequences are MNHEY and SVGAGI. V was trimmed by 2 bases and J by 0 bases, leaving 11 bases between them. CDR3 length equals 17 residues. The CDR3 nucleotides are TGTGCCAGCAGTTACCTAGACGGTAGCTCCTATAATTCACCCCTCCACTTT. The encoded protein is CASSYLDGSSYNSPLHF.

As DNA, the CDR3 is TGTGCCAGCAGCTCCATGCCGGGCCCAACCTCCTACGAGCAGTACTTC. It yields the protein CASSSMPGPTSYEQYF. This sequence joins TRBV7-8 and TRBJ2-7; D unresolved. The germline V gene encodes CDR1 SGHVS and CDR2 FQNEAQ. The CDR3 runs to 16 residues. Trimming removed 4 bases from V and 0 bases from J, with 16 bases in between.

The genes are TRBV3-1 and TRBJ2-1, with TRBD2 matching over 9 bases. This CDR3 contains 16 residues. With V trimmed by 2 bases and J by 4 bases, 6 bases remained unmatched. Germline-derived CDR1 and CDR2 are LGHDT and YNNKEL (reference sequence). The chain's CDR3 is CASSQFAGGRYNEQFF. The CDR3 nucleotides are TGTGCCAGCAGCCAATTCGCGGGGGGGCGGTACAATGAGCAGTTCTTC.

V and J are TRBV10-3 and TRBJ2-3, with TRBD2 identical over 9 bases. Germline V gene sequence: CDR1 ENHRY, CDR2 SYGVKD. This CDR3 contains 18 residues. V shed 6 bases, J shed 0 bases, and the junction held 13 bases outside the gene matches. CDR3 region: CAISGSLAGPTSTDTQYF. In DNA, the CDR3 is TGTGCCATCAGCGGATCCCTAGCGGGGCCTACTAGCACAGATACGCAGTATTTT.

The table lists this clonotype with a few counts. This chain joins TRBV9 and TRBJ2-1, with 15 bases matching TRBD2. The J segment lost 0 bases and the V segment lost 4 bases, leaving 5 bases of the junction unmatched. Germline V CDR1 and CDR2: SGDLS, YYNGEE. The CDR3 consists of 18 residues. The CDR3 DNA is TGTGCCAGCAGCCCGGGGACTAGCGGGGGGATCTCCTACAATGAGCAGTTCTTC. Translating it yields CASSPGTSGGISYNEQFF.

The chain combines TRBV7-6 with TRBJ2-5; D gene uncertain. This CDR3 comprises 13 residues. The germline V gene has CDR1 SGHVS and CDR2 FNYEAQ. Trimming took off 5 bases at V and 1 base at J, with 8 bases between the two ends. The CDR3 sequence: CASSLNSQETQYF. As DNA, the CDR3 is TGTGCCAGCAGCCTTAATTCCCAAGAGACCCAGTACTTC.

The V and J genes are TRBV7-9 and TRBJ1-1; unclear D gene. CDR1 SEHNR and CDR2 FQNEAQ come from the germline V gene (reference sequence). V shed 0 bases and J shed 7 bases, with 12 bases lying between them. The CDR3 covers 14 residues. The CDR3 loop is CASSLALGRLEAFF. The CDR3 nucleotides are TGTGCCAGCAGCTTAGCTTTGGGGAGGCTTGAAGCTTTCTTT. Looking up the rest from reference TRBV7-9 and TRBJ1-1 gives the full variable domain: DTGVSQNPRHKITKRGQNVTFRCDPISEHNRLYWYRQTLGQGPEFLTYFQNEAQLEKSRLLSDRFSAERPKGSFSTLEIQRTEQGDSAMYLCASSLALGRLEAFFGQGTRLTVV.

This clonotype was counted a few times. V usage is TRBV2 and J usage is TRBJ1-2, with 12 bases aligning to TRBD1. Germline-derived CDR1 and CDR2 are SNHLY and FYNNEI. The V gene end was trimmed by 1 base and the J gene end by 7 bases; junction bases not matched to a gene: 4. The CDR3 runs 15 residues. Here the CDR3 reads CASSEEGQGASGYTF. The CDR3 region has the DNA TGTGCCAGCAGTGAAGAGGGACAGGGGGCGTCTGGCTACACCTTC.

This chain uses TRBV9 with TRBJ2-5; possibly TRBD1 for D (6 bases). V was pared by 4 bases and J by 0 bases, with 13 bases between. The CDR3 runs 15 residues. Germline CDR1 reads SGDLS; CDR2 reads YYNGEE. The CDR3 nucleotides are TGTGCCAGCAGCCTGGGGGCAGGGAACCAAGAGACCCAGTACTTC. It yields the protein CASSLGAGNQETQYF.

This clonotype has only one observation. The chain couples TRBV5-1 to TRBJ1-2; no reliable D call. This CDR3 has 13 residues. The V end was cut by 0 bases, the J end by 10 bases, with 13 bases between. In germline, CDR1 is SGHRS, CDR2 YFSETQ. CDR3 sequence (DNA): TGCGCCAGCAGCTTGGGGTTGGGGATACCCTACACCTTC. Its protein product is CASSLGLGIPYTF.

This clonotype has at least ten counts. The CDR3 region is CASSRNLDRTETQYF. For the CDR3, the DNA is TGTGCCAGCAGCCGGAATTTGGACAGGACGGAGACCCAGTACTTC. The rearrangement uses TRBV7-7 and TRBJ2-5; TRBD1 agrees at 7 bases. The CDR3 length is 15 residues. The germline CDR1 and CDR2 sequences are SSHAT and FNYEAQ (reference sequence). The J segment lost 5 bases and the V segment lost 5 bases, leaving 11 bases of the junction unmatched.

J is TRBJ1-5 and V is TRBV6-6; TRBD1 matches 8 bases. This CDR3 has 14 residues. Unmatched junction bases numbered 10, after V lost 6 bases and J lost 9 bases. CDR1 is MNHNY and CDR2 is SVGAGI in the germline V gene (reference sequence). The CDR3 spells CASRVGTGDRPQHF. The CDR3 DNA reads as TGTGCCAGCAGGGTTGGGACAGGAGATAGGCCCCAGCATTTT.

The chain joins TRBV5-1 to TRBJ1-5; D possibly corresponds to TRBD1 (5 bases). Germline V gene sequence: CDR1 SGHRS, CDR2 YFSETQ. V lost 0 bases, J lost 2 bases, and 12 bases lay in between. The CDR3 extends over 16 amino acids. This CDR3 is CASSLEGSLGNQPQHF. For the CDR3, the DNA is TGCGCCAGCAGCTTGGAGGGGTCTCTGGGCAATCAGCCCCAGCATTTT.

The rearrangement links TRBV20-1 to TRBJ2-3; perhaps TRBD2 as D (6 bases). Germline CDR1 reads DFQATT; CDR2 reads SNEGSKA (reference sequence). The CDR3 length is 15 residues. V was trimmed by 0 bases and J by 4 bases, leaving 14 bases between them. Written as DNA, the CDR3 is TGCAGTGCTAGAGATCCCCAGGGAGGCGCAGATACGCAGTATTTT. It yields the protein CSARDPQGGADTQYF.

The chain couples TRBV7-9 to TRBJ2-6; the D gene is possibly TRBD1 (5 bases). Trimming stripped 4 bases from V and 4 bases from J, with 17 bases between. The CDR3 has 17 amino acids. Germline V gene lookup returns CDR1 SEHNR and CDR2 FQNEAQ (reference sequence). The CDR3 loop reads CASSSSPRVAGANVLTF. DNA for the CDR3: TGTGCCAGCAGCTCGAGTCCCAGGGTCGCCGGGGCCAACGTCCTGACTTTC.

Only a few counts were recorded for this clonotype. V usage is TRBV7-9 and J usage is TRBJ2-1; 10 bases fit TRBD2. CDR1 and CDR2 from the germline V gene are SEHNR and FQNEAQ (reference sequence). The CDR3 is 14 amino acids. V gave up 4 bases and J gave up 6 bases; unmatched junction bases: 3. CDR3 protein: CASSSSGGLNEQFF. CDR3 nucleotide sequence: TGTGCCAGCAGCTCTAGCGGGGGCCTCAATGAGCAGTTCTTC.

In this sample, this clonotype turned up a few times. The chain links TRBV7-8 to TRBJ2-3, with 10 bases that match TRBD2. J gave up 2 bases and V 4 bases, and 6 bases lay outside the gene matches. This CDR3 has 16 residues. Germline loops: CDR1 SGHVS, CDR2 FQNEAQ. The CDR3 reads CASSSRTSGYTDTQYF. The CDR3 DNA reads TGTGCCAGCAGCTCCAGGACTAGCGGTTACACAGATACGCAGTATTTT.

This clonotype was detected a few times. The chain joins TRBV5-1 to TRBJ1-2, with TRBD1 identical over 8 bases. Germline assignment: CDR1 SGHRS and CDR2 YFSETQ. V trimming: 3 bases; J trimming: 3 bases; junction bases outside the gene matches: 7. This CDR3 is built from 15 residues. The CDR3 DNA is TGCGCCAGCAGCTCTGGGACAGGTGGCGACTATGGCTACACCTTC. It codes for CASSSGTGGDYGYTF.